This T cell receptor beta chain is drawn from a study of identifying expanded T cells in peripheral blood. The table lists this clone with a few counts. No antigen is known for it. TCRdb's copy holds only in-frame clones and misses some; the assay was immunoSEQ multiplex PCR. The table has around 100,000 clones, over 70% seen once. The study, taken as a whole, reports: Differentially abundant clones: about 1.3 between replicates, around 16 at two to three weeks, approximately 19 at four.

This clonotype was sampled from a person between 18 and 70 years old in good health. The sample taken for sequencing was blood.

The CDR3: CASSSEGQGMVGQPQHF. Here the CDR3 DNA reads TGTGCCAGCAGCTCGGAGGGGCAGGGAATGGTCGGGCAGCCCCAGCATTTT. The chain couples TRBV5-6 to TRBJ1-5, with a possible D match to TRBD1 (5 bases). The V gene lost 3 bases and the J gene lost 7 bases, with 23 bases spanning the gap. The CDR3 runs 17 residues. Germline loops: CDR1 SGHDT, CDR2 YYEEEE.